The clone carrying this TCR beta chain was observed many times. Its specificity is not known. This entry is derived from a study of CD8 T cells in ankylosing spondylitis. Overall study results and limits: Researchers report that disease-linked clones proved CD8+ and relatively rare in peripheral blood. Fewer than 10 highly homologous variants made up a TCR beta motif that seemed to typify ankylosing spondylitis blood. Disease-linked clones reportedly showed significant enrichment in matched ankylosing spondylitis synovial fluid.

The CDR3 totals 14 residues. Trimming pared 3 bases from V and 5 bases from J, leaving 14 bases between. For TCR beta, libraries came from quantitative 5'-RACE with molecular barcodes. TCRdb reanalysed the 5' RACE reads using MiXCR and keeps one entry per CDR3 protein. The sample has under 200,000 distinct CDR3 sequences; 11% are singletons. This chain joins TRBV12-3 or TRBV12-4 and TRBJ2-7; no reliable D call. This TCR came from a male donor with ankylosing spondylitis or in good health (not recorded which). The sample comprised blood, either unsorted or a sorted T cell fraction (not recorded which). The CDR3 region has the DNA TGTGCCAGCAGTTTGGCTAGGGTCGTCGACGAGCAGTACTTC. Encoded protein: CASSLARVVDEQYF.